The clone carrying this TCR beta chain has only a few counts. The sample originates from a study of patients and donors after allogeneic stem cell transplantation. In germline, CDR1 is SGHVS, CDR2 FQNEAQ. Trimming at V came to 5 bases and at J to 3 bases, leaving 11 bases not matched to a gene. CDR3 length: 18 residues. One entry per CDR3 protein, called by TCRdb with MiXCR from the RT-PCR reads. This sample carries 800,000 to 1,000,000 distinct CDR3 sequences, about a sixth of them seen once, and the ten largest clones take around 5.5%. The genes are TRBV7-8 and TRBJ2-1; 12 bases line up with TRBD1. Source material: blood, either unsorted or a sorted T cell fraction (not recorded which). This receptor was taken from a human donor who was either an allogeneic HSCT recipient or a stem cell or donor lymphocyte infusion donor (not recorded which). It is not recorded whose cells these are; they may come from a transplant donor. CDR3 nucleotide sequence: TGTGCCAGCAGCCGAGGGACAGGGGGCTGGGTAGACTACAATGAGCAGTTCTTC. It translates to CASSRGTGGWVDYNEQFF.